This T cell receptor (beta chain) was profiled in a study of T-cell memory formation after mild COVID-19. At the level of the study: Across donors, TCR clusters were largely donor specific.

As concerns this clonotype: Its antigen is as yet unknown.

Constant-segment primers served in 5'RACE that generated TCR alpha and TCR beta cDNA libraries bearing sample barcodes and UMIs. Each CDR3 protein gets one entry after TCRdb re-called the 5' RACE reads with MiXCR. The table records 350,000 to 450,000 distinct CDR3 sequences, 20% of them present only once. The length of the CDR3 is 16 residues. The germline CDR1 and CDR2 sequences are MGHRA and YSYEKL. With 3 bases clipped from V and 5 bases from J, the junction kept 13 bases outside the gene matches. Study observations and caveats: Clones that contracted clustered mainly in CM and EM if CD4+ and in EMRA if CD8+.

The V call is TRBV4-1, the J call TRBJ2-7, with TRBD1 matching over 7 bases. This sequence was found in an adult woman who had mild COVID-19 (a few samples of this study predate the infection). Cell type and time point are not known. The specimen sequenced was PBMCs or a T cell subset sorted from them (not recorded which). In DNA, the CDR3 is TGCGCCAGCAGCCACTTTCTGGGACAGCCGGCCAACGAGCAGTACTTC. It codes for CASSHFLGQPANEQYF.